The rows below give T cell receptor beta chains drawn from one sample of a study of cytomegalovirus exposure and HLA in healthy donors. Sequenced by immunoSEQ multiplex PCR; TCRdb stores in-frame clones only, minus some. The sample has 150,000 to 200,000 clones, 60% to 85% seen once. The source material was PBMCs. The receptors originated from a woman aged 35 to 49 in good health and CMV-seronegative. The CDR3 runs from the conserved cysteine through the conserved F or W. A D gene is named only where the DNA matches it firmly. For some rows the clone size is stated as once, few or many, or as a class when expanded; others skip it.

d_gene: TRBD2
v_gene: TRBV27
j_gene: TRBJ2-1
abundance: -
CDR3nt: TGTGCCAGCAGTGCCCTCCTAGCGGGAAAGGGGGATGAGCAGTTCTTC
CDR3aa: CASSALLAGKGDEQFF

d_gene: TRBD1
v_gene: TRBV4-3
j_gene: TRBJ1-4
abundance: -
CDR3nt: TGCGCCAGCAGCCAGGGACAGCGTAATGAAAAACTGTTTTTT
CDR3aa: CASSQGQRNEKLFF

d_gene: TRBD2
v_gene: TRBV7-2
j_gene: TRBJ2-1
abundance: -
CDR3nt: TGTGCCAGCAGCCGGAGATGGCTAGCGGGAGGCAATGAGCAGTTCTTC
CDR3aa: CASSRRWLAGGNEQFF

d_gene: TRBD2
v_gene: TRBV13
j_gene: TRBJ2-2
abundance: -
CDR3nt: TGTGCCAGCAGGCGACTAGCGGGAGCCGACACCGGGGAGCTGTTTTTT
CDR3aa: CASRRLAGADTGELFF

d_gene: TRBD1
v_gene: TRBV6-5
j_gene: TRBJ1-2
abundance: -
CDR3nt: TGTGCCAGCAGTCCAGGACAGGGGAGAGGCTACACCTTC
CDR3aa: CASSPGQGRGYTF

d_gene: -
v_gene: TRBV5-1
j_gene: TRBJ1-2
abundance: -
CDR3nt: TGCGCCAGCAGCCTCGGGGGTCGGAGCGGATCCTATGGCTACACCTTC
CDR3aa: CASSLGGRSGSYGYTF

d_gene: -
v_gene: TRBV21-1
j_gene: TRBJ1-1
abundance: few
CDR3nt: TGTGCCAGCAGCAACAAATGGGAGACAGGGATGAACACTGAAGCTTTCTTT
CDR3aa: CASSNKWETGMNTEAFF

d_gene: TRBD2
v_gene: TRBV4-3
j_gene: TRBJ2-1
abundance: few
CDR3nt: TGCGCCAGCAGGAGTAGCGGGAGGCCCTACAATGAGCAGTTCTTC
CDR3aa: CASRSSGRPYNEQFF

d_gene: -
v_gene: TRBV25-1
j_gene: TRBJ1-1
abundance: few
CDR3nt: TGTGCCAGCAGTGACCCCACAAGGGGGAACACTGAAGCTTTCTTT
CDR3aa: CASSDPTRGNTEAFF

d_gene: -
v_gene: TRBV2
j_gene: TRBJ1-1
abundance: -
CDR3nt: TGTGCCAGCACAGCCAGTCTGAGGGAAGCTTTCTTT
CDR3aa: CASTASLREAFF

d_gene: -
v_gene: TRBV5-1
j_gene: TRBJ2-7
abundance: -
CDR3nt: TGCGCCAGCAGCTTGGTATACTCGCGCCCCTACGAGCAGTACTTC
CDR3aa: CASSLVYSRPYEQYF

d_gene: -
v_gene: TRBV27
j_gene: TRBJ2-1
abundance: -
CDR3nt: TGTGCCAGCAGTTTTCGGCAGGGGTTCTATAATGAGCAGTTCTTC
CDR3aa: CASSFRQGFYNEQFF

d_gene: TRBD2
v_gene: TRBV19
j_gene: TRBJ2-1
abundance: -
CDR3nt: TGTGCCAGTAGTACGGCGGGAGGGCCATACAATGAGCAGTTCTTC
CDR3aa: CASSTAGGPYNEQFF

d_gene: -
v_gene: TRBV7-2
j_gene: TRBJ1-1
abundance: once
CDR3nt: TGTGCCAGCAGCTTAGGGCCTCTCAGGGGATTGAACACTGAAGCTTTCTTT
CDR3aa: CASSLGPLRGLNTEAFF

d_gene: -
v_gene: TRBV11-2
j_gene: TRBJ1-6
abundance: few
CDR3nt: TGTGCCAGCAGCTCGATCGGAGGGCAGAATTCACCCCTCCACTTT
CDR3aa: CASSSIGGQNSPLHF

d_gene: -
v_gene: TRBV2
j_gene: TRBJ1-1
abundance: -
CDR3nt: TGTGCCAGCAGTCCATTGGCAGACACTGAAGCTTTCTTT
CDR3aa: CASSPLADTEAFF

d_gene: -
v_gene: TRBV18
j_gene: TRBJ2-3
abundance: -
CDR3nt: TGTGCCAGCTCACCACCCGTCGTGAAGCTCCATACGCAGTATTTT
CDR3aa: CASSPPVVKLHTQYF

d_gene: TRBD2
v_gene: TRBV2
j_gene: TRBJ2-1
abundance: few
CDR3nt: TGTGCCAGCAGTGTTGGAGCGGGAGGCCCTTACAATGAGCAGTTCTTC
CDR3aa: CASSVGAGGPYNEQFF

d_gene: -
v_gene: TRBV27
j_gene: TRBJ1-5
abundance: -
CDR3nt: TGTGCCAGCAGTCTGCGGGGGGCCAGCAATCAGCCCCAGCATTTT
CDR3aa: CASSLRGASNQPQHF

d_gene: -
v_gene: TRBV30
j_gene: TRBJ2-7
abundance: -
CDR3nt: TGTGCCTTGGAAGGTAGCGGCTACGAGCAGTACTTC
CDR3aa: CALEGSGYEQYF

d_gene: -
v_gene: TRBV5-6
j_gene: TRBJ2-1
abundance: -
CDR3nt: TGTGCCAGCACCCTAGGGGCTGGGGACAATGAGCAGTTCTTC
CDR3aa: CASTLGAGDNEQFF

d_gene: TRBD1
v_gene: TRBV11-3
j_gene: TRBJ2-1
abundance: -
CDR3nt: TGTGCCAGCAGCTCGGGACAGGGGGACTACAATGAGCAGTTCTTC
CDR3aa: CASSSGQGDYNEQFF

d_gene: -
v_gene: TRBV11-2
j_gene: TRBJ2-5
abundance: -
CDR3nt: TGTGCCAGCAGCTTAGGACGGGGGGCGTACCAAGAGACCCAGTACTTC
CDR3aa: CASSLGRGAYQETQYF

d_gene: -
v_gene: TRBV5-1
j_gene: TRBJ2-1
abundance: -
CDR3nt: TGCGCCAGCAGGCTAGCCTCCTACAATGAGCAGTTCTTC
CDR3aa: CASRLASYNEQFF

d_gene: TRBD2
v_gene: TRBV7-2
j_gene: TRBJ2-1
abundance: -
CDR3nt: TGTGCCAGCAGCTTAGCTCGCGGGAGGAAAAATGAGCAGTTCTTC
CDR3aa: CASSLARGRKNEQFF

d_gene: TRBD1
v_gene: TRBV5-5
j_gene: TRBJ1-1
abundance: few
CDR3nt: TGTGCCAGCAGCGCCATACAGGGGGTCGCTACTGAAGCTTTCTTT
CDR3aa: CASSAIQGVATEAFF

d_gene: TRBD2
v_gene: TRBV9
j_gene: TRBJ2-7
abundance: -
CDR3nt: TGTGCCAGCAGCTCGGGACTAGATATCGACTACGAGCAGTACTTC
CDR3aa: CASSSGLDIDYEQYF

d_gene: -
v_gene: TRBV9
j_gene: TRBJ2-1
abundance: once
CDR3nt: TGTGCCAGCAGCGTAGGGAGCTACAATGAGCAGTTCTTC
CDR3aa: CASSVGSYNEQFF

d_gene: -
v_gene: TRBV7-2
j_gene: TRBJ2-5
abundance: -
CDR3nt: TGTGCCAGCAGCTTAAACCAGAAAGAGACCCAGTACTTC
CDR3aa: CASSLNQKETQYF

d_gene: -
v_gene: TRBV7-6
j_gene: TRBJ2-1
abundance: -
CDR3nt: TGTGCCAGCAGCTTAGCCTCCGGGACTCCCTACAATGAGCAGTTCTTC
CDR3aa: CASSLASGTPYNEQFF

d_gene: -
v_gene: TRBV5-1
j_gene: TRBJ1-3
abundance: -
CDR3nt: TGCGCCAGCAGCTTGGAAGCCCCCTCTGGAAACACCATATATTTT
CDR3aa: CASSLEAPSGNTIYF

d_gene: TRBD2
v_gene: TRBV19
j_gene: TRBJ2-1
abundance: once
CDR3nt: TGTGCCAGTAGTGTGCTAGCGGGAGACGACAATGAGCAGTTCTTC
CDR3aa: CASSVLAGDDNEQFF

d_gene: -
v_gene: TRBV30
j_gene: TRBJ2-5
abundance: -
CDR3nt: TGTGCCTGGAGTGTCGGTGCGGCAGGGGAGTACTTC
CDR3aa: CAWSVGAAGEYF

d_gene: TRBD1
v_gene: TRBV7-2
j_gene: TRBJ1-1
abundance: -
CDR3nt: TGTGCCAGCAGCCTCCGGGACAGGGGGCCGACTGAAGCTTTCTTT
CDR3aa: CASSLRDRGPTEAFF

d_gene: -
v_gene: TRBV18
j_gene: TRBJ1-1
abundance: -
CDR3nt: TGTGCCAGCTCACCGGACAGAATGAACACTGAAGCTTTCTTT
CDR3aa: CASSPDRMNTEAFF

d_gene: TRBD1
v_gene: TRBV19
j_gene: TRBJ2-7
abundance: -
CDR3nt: TGTGCCAGTAGTATGGACAGGGAGAACTCCTACGAGCAGTACTTC
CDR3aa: CASSMDRENSYEQYF

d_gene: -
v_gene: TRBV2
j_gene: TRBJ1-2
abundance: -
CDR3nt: TGTGCCAGCAGTGAAGCGAACAGGGCCAACTATGGCTACACCTTC
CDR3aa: CASSEANRANYGYTF

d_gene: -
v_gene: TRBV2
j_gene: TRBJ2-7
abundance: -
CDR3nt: TGTGCCAGCAGCGCAGGGGTAGGGAACGAGCAGTACTTC
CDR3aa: CASSAGVGNEQYF

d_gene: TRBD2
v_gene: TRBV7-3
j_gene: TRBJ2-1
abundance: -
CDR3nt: TGTGCCAGCAGCCTACTCGGTACTAGCGGGAGTACTTACAATGAGCAGTTCTTC
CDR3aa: CASSLLGTSGSTYNEQFF

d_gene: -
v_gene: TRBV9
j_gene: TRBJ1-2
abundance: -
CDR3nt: TGTGCCAGCAGCAGTCCAGGGTCCGGTAACTATGGCTACACCTTC
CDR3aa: CASSSPGSGNYGYTF

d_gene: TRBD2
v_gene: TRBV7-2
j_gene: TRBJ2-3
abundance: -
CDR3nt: TGTGCCAGCAGCTTTAAGGCTAGCGGAGATACGCAGTATTTT
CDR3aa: CASSFKASGDTQYF

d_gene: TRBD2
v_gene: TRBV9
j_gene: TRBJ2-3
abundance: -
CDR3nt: TGTGCCAGCAGCGTAATAGCGGGGCCCGGGGATACGCAGTATTTT
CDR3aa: CASSVIAGPGDTQYF

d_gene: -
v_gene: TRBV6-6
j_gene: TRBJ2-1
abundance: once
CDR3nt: TGTGCCAGCAGTTACGGGGCTATCTCCTACAATGAGCAGTTCTTC
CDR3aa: CASSYGAISYNEQFF

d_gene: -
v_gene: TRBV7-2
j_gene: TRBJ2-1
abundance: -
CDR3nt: TGTGCCAGCAGCTTCAATGGAGTGTTGGGGAGCTCCTACAATGAGCAGTTCTTC
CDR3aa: CASSFNGVLGSSYNEQFF

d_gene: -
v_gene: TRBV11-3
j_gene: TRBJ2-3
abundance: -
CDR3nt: TGTGCCAGCAGCTTATGGTTAGCGACGGATACGCAGTATTTT
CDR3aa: CASSLWLATDTQYF

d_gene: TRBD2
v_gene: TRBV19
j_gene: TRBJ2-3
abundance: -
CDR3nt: TGTGCCAGTAGTATTCGGGTAGCGGGAGGGAGCACAGATACGCAGTATTTT
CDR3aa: CASSIRVAGGSTDTQYF

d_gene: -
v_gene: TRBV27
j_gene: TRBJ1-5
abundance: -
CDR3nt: TGTGCCAGCAGGAGACGGGGTGGTCGTCAGCCCCAGCATTTT
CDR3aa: CASRRRGGRQPQHF

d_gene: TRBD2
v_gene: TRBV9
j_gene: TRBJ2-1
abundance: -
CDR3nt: TGTGCCAGCAGCGTAGGGACTAGCGGCTCCTACAATGAGCAGTTCTTC
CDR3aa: CASSVGTSGSYNEQFF

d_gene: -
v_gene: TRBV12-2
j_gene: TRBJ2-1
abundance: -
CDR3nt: TGTGCAAGTCGCTTAGTCCCGGACAATGAGCAGTTCTTC
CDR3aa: CASRLVPDNEQFF

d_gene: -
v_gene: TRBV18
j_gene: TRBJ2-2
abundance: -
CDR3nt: TGTGCCAGCTCATCCCAGGCTAGCGTTCCGACCGGGGAGCTGTTTTTT
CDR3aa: CASSSQASVPTGELFF

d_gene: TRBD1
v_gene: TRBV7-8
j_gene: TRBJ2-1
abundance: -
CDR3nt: TGTGCCAGCAACGGGGACAGGGGGCTGGTTTACAATGAGCAGTTCTTC
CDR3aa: CASNGDRGLVYNEQFF

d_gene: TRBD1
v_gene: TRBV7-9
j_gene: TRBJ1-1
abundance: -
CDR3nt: TGTGCCAGCAGCCTGGGACAGGGAAACACTGAAGCTTTCTTT
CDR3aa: CASSLGQGNTEAFF

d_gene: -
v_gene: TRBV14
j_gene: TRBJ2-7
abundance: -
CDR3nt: TGTGCCAGCAGCCCCTTGGACAGAACCTACGAGCAGTACTTC
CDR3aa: CASSPLDRTYEQYF

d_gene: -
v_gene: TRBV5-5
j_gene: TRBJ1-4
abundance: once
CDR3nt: TGTGCCAGCAGCTTGGCAGGTTCGGTTAATGAAAAACTGTTTTTT
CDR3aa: CASSLAGSVNEKLFF

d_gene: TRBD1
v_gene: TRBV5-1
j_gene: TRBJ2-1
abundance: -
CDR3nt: TGCGCCAGCAGCGTTCGGGGGACAGGTCCAAACAATGAGCAGTTCTTC
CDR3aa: CASSVRGTGPNNEQFF

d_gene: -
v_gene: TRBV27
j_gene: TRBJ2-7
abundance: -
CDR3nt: TGTGCCACCCGGGACACTAGTGTCTACGAGCAGTACTTC
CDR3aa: CATRDTSVYEQYF

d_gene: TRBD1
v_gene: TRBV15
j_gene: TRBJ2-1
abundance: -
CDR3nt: TGTGCCACCAGCAGAGATCAGGGCAGGGGGCATTTCAATGAGCAGTTCTTC
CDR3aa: CATSRDQGRGHFNEQFF

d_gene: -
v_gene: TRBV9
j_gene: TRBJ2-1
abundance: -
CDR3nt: TGTGCCAGCAGCCCCCGGAGCTCCTACAATGAGCAGTTCTTC
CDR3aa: CASSPRSSYNEQFF

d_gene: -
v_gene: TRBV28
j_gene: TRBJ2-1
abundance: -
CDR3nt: TGTGCCAGCAGTGTTTCAGGGGAAAGGTACAATGAGCAGTTCTTC
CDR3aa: CASSVSGERYNEQFF